These T cell receptor beta chains were read from a single sample in a study of T cells in Graves' hyperthyroidism and ophthalmopathy. One entry per CDR3 protein, called by TCRdb with MiXCR from the multiplex PCR reads. The table lists under 800,000 distinct CDR3 sequences, 13% to 15% of them singletons. The specimen sequenced was blood. The receptors derive from a woman under 30 with Graves' hyperthyroidism. The CDR3 runs from the conserved cysteine through the conserved F or W. A D gene is named only where the DNA matches it firmly. Expanded clones get a size class; other rows say once, few or many, or leave the size out.

CDR3aa: CATSRDIDGNEQFF; CDR3nt: TGTGCCACCAGCAGAGATATTGACGGCAATGAGCAGTTCTTC; d_gene: -; v_gene: TRBV15; j_gene: TRBJ2-1; abundance: few
CDR3aa: CASSESRGSTGELFF; CDR3nt: TGCGCCAGCAGTGAGTCTAGGGGATCCACCGGGGAGCTGTTTTTT; d_gene: -; v_gene: TRBV10-1; j_gene: TRBJ2-2; abundance: many
CDR3aa: CATILTSPHNEQFF; CDR3nt: TGTGCCACCATACTCACTAGCCCCCACAATGAGCAGTTCTTC; d_gene: -; v_gene: TRBV24-1; j_gene: TRBJ2-1; abundance: -
CDR3aa: CASSLLGTGGGQPQHF; CDR3nt: TGTGCCAGCAGTTTACTAGGGACAGGGGGAGGCCAGCCCCAGCATTTT; d_gene: TRBD1; v_gene: TRBV27; j_gene: TRBJ1-5; abundance: many
CDR3aa: CASKGDTQYF; CDR3nt: TGTGCCAGCAAAGGGGATACGCAGTATTTT; d_gene: -; v_gene: TRBV11-2; j_gene: TRBJ2-3; abundance: -
CDR3aa: CASSQAIGYNTDTQYF; CDR3nt: TGTGCCAGCAGCCAAGCGATCGGCTATAACACAGATACGCAGTATTTT; d_gene: -; v_gene: TRBV14; j_gene: TRBJ2-3; abundance: many
CDR3aa: CASSWGQGEYGYTF; CDR3nt: TGTGCCAGCAGCTGGGGACAGGGGGAGTATGGCTACACCTTC; d_gene: TRBD1; v_gene: TRBV5-8; j_gene: TRBJ1-2; abundance: few
CDR3aa: CASSPRESSTDTQYF; CDR3nt: TGTGCCAGCAGCCCGCGGGAGTCTAGCACAGATACGCAGTATTTT; d_gene: TRBD2; v_gene: TRBV7-8; j_gene: TRBJ2-3; abundance: many
CDR3aa: CASRPRLRSYNEQFF; CDR3nt: TGTGCCAGCAGACCTCGGCTCCGCTCCTACAATGAGCAGTTCTTC; d_gene: -; v_gene: TRBV27; j_gene: TRBJ2-1; abundance: few
CDR3aa: CSARALDTPYNEQFF; CDR3nt: TGCAGTGCTAGAGCCCTGGACACTCCTTACAATGAGCAGTTCTTC; d_gene: -; v_gene: TRBV20-1; j_gene: TRBJ2-1; abundance: many
CDR3aa: CASRSPPSENTGEPFF; CDR3nt: TGTGCCAGCAGATCTCCCCCGTCGGAGAACACCGGGGAGCCGTTTTTT; d_gene: -; v_gene: TRBV2; j_gene: TRBJ2-2; abundance: few
CDR3aa: CASSQGQGPMNTEAFF; CDR3nt: TGCGCCAGCAGCCAAGGACAGGGTCCGATGAACACTGAAGCTTTCTTT; d_gene: TRBD1; v_gene: TRBV4-3; j_gene: TRBJ1-1; abundance: few
CDR3aa: CASRQTRVNEQFF; CDR3nt: TGTGCCAGCAGGCAGACTAGGGTCAATGAGCAGTTCTTC; d_gene: -; v_gene: TRBV27; j_gene: TRBJ2-1; abundance: many
CDR3aa: CASSDTANYGYTF; CDR3nt: TGTGCCAGCAGTGATACAGCTAACTATGGCTACACCTTC; d_gene: -; v_gene: TRBV2; j_gene: TRBJ1-2; abundance: many
CDR3aa: CASSIDGLAGAGSYNEQFF; CDR3nt: TGTGCCAGTAGTATAGATGGACTAGCGGGAGCTGGCTCCTACAATGAGCAGTTCTTC; d_gene: TRBD2; v_gene: TRBV19; j_gene: TRBJ2-1; abundance: -
CDR3aa: CASSQRLAVTRNDEQFF; CDR3nt: TGCGCCAGCAGCCAGCGACTAGCGGTGACCCGGAACGATGAGCAGTTCTTC; d_gene: TRBD2; v_gene: TRBV4-1; j_gene: TRBJ2-1; abundance: few
CDR3aa: CASSYSQGGPSYEQYF; CDR3nt: TGTGCCAGCAGTTATTCCCAGGGCGGGCCCTCCTACGAGCAGTACTTC; d_gene: -; v_gene: TRBV6-2/TRBV6-3; j_gene: TRBJ2-7; abundance: -
CDR3aa: CAWATGWQEKYEQFF; CDR3nt: TGTGCCTGGGCCACCGGTTGGCAGGAAAAATATGAGCAGTTCTTC; d_gene: -; v_gene: TRBV30; j_gene: TRBJ2-1; abundance: -
CDR3aa: CSARHGGTGFGTEAFF; CDR3nt: TGCAGTGCTAGACATGGGGGCACAGGGTTCGGCACTGAAGCTTTCTTT; d_gene: -; v_gene: TRBV20-1; j_gene: TRBJ1-1; abundance: many
CDR3aa: CASSLEGLGGYTF; CDR3nt: TGTGCCAGCAGCTTAGAGGGGCTGGGCGGCTACACCTTC; d_gene: -; v_gene: TRBV7-6; j_gene: TRBJ1-2; abundance: -
CDR3aa: CATSRVGAEQYF; CDR3nt: TGTGCCACCAGCAGAGTTGGGGCCGAGCAGTACTTC; d_gene: -; v_gene: TRBV15; j_gene: TRBJ2-7; abundance: many
CDR3aa: CASSFRDRTYGYTF; CDR3nt: TGTGCCAGCAGTTTCCGGGACAGGACCTATGGCTACACCTTC; d_gene: TRBD1; v_gene: TRBV28; j_gene: TRBJ1-2; abundance: many
CDR3aa: CSGSPDRTGSSYEQYF; CDR3nt: TGCAGTGGTTCCCCTGACCGGACAGGCAGCTCCTACGAGCAGTACTTC; d_gene: TRBD1; v_gene: TRBV20-1; j_gene: TRBJ2-7; abundance: many
CDR3aa: CASSWDRVGDYEQYF; CDR3nt: TGTGCCAGCAGTTGGGACAGGGTAGGAGACTACGAGCAGTACTTC; d_gene: TRBD1; v_gene: TRBV6-2/TRBV6-3; j_gene: TRBJ2-7; abundance: many
CDR3aa: CATSRPGGPVETQYF; CDR3nt: TGTGCCACCAGCAGACCTGGAGGGCCGGTCGAGACCCAGTACTTC; d_gene: -; v_gene: TRBV15; j_gene: TRBJ2-5; abundance: -
CDR3aa: CASSATTGRGYNEQFF; CDR3nt: TGTGCCAGCAGCGCCACCACGGGGCGGGGGTACAATGAGCAGTTCTTC; d_gene: TRBD2; v_gene: TRBV9; j_gene: TRBJ2-1; abundance: many
CDR3aa: CASSSDTFGETQYF; CDR3nt: TGTGCCAGCAGCTCGGACACTTTTGGGGAGACCCAGTACTTC; d_gene: -; v_gene: TRBV27; j_gene: TRBJ2-5; abundance: many
CDR3aa: CASSIGEGGGGFDTEAFF; CDR3nt: TGTGCCAGTAGTATAGGAGAAGGGGGGGGGGGATTCGACACTGAAGCTTTCTTT; d_gene: -; v_gene: TRBV19; j_gene: TRBJ1-1; abundance: few
CDR3aa: CASSIDRNQPQHF; CDR3nt: TGTGCCAGCAGCATCGACAGGAATCAGCCCCAGCATTTT; d_gene: -; v_gene: TRBV7-3; j_gene: TRBJ1-5; abundance: once
CDR3aa: CASSLSPGTSFHEQYF; CDR3nt: TGTGCCAGCAGTTTATCCCCCGGGACCTCCTTCCACGAGCAGTACTTC; d_gene: -; v_gene: TRBV28; j_gene: TRBJ2-7; abundance: many
CDR3aa: CASSPRGIGETQYF; CDR3nt: TGTGCCAGCAGCCCTCGGGGTATTGGGGAGACCCAGTACTTC; d_gene: -; v_gene: TRBV2; j_gene: TRBJ2-5; abundance: many